Following are 9 T cell receptor beta chains from one sample sequenced in a study of shared clonotypes between healthy human individuals. The repertoire was sequenced with immunoSEQ multiplex PCR; TCRdb's copy has only in-frame clones and lacks some. The profile shows under 550,000 clones, 90% to 97% of them singletons. Sequenced: naive CD4+ T cells sorted from blood. Sample subset: CD45RA+ positively selected. These receptors were taken from a woman aged 25 to 39 in good health.

The CDR3 is CASITGRHFGEQYF. DNA for the CDR3: TGCGCCAGCATTACAGGACGCCACTTCGGCGAGCAGTACTTC. The V call is TRBV23-1, the J call TRBJ2-7; possibly TRBD1 for D (5 bases). TRBV23-1 counts as an open reading frame of uncertain function. V was clipped by 7 bases and J by 6 bases, with 19 bases between them. The CDR3 has 14 residues.

The chain joins TRBV27 to TRBJ2-5; possible D gene TRBD2, 6 bases. The better agreement between TRBJ2-7 and the DNA end casts doubt on the J call. CDR3 length: 14 residues. Per germline, CDR1 MNHEY and CDR2 SMNVEV (reference sequence). This CDR3 is CASRALAGSYEQYF. CDR3 in DNA: TGTGCCAGCAGGGCCCTGGCGGGATCATACGAGCAGTACTTC.

The chain joins TRBV7-8 to TRBJ2-5; D possibly corresponds to TRBD2 (6 bases). The DNA end is more similar to TRBJ2-7, so the J call may be wrong. This CDR3 has 14 amino acids. Per the germline V gene, CDR1 is SGHVS and CDR2 is FQNEAQ. CDR3: CATGSRTQPYEQYF. The CDR3 region has the DNA TGTGCCACCGGGAGTAGAACACAACCCTACGAGCAGTACTTC.

The chain recombines TRBV29-1 with TRBJ2-3, with D perhaps given as TRBD1 or TRBD2 (6 bases each). V was cut by 1 base and J by 1 base, with 12 bases left in between. Germline assignment: CDR1 SQVTM and CDR2 ANQGSEA. CDR3 length: 15 residues. CDR3 loop: CSVEAGAGGTDTQYF. CDR3 DNA sequence: TGCAGCGTTGAAGCGGGGGCAGGGGGCACAGATACGCAGTATTTT.

This clone was detected a few times. The V and J genes are TRBV28 and TRBJ2-7; 10 bases match TRBD2. The V gene's germline CDR1 is MDHEN and CDR2 SYDVKM. This CDR3 is built from 15 residues. Trimming cost V 6 bases and J 0 bases; bases outside gene matches: 5. This chain's CDR3 is CASRKLAGHSYEQYF. CDR3 nucleotides: TGTGCCAGCAGGAAACTAGCGGGACACTCCTACGAGCAGTACTTC.

The chain carries TRBV28 and TRBJ2-2; D is uncertain. Looked up from germline, CDR1 is MDHEN and CDR2 is SYDVKM. The CDR3 extends over 14 amino acids. The V end lost 3 bases, the J end lost 4 bases, and 9 bases lay between the germline ends. Here the CDR3 reads CASSLVKGTGELFF. In nucleotides, the CDR3 is TGTGCCAGCAGTTTGGTGAAGGGCACCGGGGAGCTGTTTTTT.

This clone has a handful of counts. The V gene is TRBV2, the J gene TRBJ1-2; 9 bases line up with TRBD1. The CDR3 runs 12 residues. The V gene's germline CDR1 is SNHLY and CDR2 FYNNEI. Losses at the gene ends were 6 bases for V and 8 bases for J; bases not matched to a gene: 4. As DNA, the CDR3 is TGTGCCAGCAGCGGGACAGGGTGGGGCTACACCTTC. Amino acid sequence: CASSGTGWGYTF.

V gene TRBV6-6 combines with J gene TRBJ2-5; 7 nucleotides line up with TRBD1. This CDR3 region has 15 residues. Germline V gene data show CDR1 as MNHNY and CDR2 as SVGAGI (reference sequence). With V trimmed by 6 bases and J by 4 bases, 11 bases remained unmatched. CDR3 sequence reads: CASSSPTGWRETQYF. CDR3 bases: TGTGCCAGCAGCTCCCCGACAGGGTGGCGAGAGACCCAGTACTTC.

The chain combines TRBV6-5 with TRBJ2-5; no firm D call. The CDR3 extends over 16 amino acids. The germline gives CDR1 MNHEY, CDR2 SVGAGI. V was pared by 3 bases and J by 3 bases, with 17 bases between. The CDR3 DNA follows: TGTGCCAGCAGTTATTATGGTGGGTCTCGAGAAGAGACCCAGTACTTC. Translation: CASSYYGGSREETQYF.